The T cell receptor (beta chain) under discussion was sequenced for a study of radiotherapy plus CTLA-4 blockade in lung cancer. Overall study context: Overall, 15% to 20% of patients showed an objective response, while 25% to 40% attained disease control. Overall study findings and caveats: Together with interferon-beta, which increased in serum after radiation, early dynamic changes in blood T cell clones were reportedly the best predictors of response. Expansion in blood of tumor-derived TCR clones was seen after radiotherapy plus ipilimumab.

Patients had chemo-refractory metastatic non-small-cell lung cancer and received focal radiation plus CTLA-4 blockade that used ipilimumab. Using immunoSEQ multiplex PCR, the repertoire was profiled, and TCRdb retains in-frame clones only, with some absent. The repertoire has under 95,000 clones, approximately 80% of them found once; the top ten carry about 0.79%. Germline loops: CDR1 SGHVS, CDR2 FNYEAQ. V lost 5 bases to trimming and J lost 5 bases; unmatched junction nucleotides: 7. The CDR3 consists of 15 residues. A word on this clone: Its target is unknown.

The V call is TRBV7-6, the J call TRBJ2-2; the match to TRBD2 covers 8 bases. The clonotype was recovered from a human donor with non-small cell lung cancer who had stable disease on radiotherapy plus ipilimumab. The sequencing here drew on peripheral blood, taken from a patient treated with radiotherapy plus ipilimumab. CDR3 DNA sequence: TGTGCCAGCAGCCCCGGGAGGGCCGGGACCGGGGAGCTGTTTTTT. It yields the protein CASSPGRAGTGELFF.